Below, 27 T cell receptor beta chains from the same sample are listed, as sequenced in a study of cytomegalovirus exposure and HLA in healthy donors. The PCR had 60 Vbeta and 13 Jbeta primers. Produced via immunoSEQ multiplex PCR; TCRdb's table is partial and in-frame only. In the table there are a few hundred thousand clones, about 80% of which are singletons. Material for sequencing was PBMCs. The receptors here all came from a middle-aged man in good health and CMV-seronegative.

This clone occurred once. It is likely a read error, because the conserved phenylalanine at the end of the CDR3 is missing. The chain is built from TRBV4-1 and TRBJ1-5; 9 nucleotides match TRBD1. Per the germline V gene, CDR1 is MGHRA and CDR2 is YSYEKL. The CDR3 is made up of 19 amino acids. The J segment lost 0 bases and the V segment lost 1 base, leaving 10 bases of the junction unmatched. The CDR3 region is CASSQVYTGGVYSNQPQHL. CDR3 DNA sequence: TGCGCCAGCAGCCAAGTCTATACAGGGGGCGTTTATAGCAATCAGCCCCAGCATCTT.

This clone was seen just once. V usage is TRBV9 and J usage is TRBJ2-7, with 8 positions matching TRBD1. V shed 4 bases, J shed 9 bases, and the junction held 18 bases outside the gene matches. CDR1 SGDLS and CDR2 YYNGEE come from the germline V gene. This CDR3 region has 16 residues. The CDR3 sequence: CASSPSPGTGFSRQYF. DNA of the CDR3: TGTGCCAGCAGCCCCTCCCCCGGGACAGGATTTTCGCGGCAGTACTTC.

The chain uses TRBV2 and TRBJ2-1; a weak D match, TRBD1 (6 bases). V was cut by 7 bases and J by 0 bases, with 19 bases left in between. Germline assignment: CDR1 SNHLY and CDR2 FYNNEI. The CDR3 runs to 17 residues. The CDR3 nucleotides read TGTGCCAGCACCCCCAGGGGTGTTGTATCCTCCTACAATGAGCAGTTCTTC. Translated, it gives CASTPRGVVSSYNEQFF. Supplemented by reference TRBV2 and TRBJ2-1, the full variable domain reads EPEVTQTPSHQVTQMGQEVILRCVPISNHLYFYWYRQILGQKVEFLVSFYNNEISEKSEIFDDQFSVERPDGSNFTLKIRSTKLEDSAMYFCASTPRGVVSSYNEQFFGPGTRLTVL.

This sequence joins TRBV19 and TRBJ1-5; a possible D gene is TRBD1 (6 bases). Germline V CDR1 and CDR2: LNHDA, SQIVND (reference sequence). V was trimmed by 7 bases and J by 2 bases, leaving 15 bases between them. This CDR3 has 15 residues. CDR3 residues: CASTPTYRGNQPQHF. The CDR3 region has the DNA TGTGCCAGTACCCCGACCTACAGGGGCAATCAGCCCCAGCATTTT.

Here the CDR3 DNA reads TGCAGCGTTACGAAACAGGGGGGGATTTACTCTGGAAACACCATATATTTT. This sequence encodes CSVTKQGGIYSGNTIYF. The V and J genes are TRBV29-1 and TRBJ1-3; 8 bases match TRBD1. This CDR3 has 17 amino acids. V gave up 5 bases and J gave up 0 bases; unmatched junction bases: 12. From germline, CDR1 is SQVTM and CDR2 ANQGSEA.

The chain couples TRBV27 to TRBJ2-7; D is ambiguous. V lost 4 bases to trimming and J lost 1 base, with 14 bases between them. From germline, CDR1 is MNHEY and CDR2 SMNVEV (reference sequence). This CDR3 is 15 amino acids long. DNA of the CDR3: TGTGCCAGCAGTTCCCCCCAAATCGGGTCCTACGAGCAGTACTTC. Its protein product is CASSSPQIGSYEQYF.

The chain couples TRBV5-1 to TRBJ1-5; 8 nucleotides agree with TRBD1. With 5 bases clipped from V and 5 bases from J, the junction kept 6 bases outside the gene matches. Germline V lookup: CDR1 SGHRS, CDR2 YFSETQ. The CDR3 totals 14 residues. For the CDR3, the DNA is TGCGCCAGCAGTTTGACAGGGGTGGATCAGCCCCAGCATTTT. It translates to CASSLTGVDQPQHF.

The rearrangement joins TRBV7-7 to TRBJ2-5; 8 nucleotides agree with TRBD2. With V trimmed by 1 base and J by 5 bases, 3 bases remained unmatched. There are 14 residues in the CDR3. In germline, CDR1 is SSHAT, CDR2 FNYEAQ (reference sequence). CDR3 in amino acids: CASSLVPGGETQYF. CDR3 sequence (DNA): TGTGCCAGCAGCTTAGTACCGGGGGGGGAGACCCAGTACTTC.

In DNA form, the CDR3 reads TGTGCCAGCAGTTTAGGTTGGGGGGGAAGCCAAGAGACCCAGTACTTC. Protein: CASSLGWGGSQETQYF. V gene TRBV27 combines with J gene TRBJ2-5, with 7 nucleotides matching TRBD2. V gave up 2 bases and J gave up 1 base; unmatched junction bases: 7. CDR3 size: 16 residues. Germline CDR1 reads MNHEY; CDR2 reads SMNVEV (reference sequence).

The genes are TRBV27 and TRBJ1-4; 7 bases are shared with TRBD1. In germline, CDR1 is MNHEY, CDR2 SMNVEV (reference sequence). This CDR3 spans 11 amino acids. V shed 8 bases and J 7 bases; nucleotides not matched to a gene: 1. CDR3 sequence: CASRQGEKLFF. CDR3 nucleotide sequence: TGTGCCAGCCGACAGGGTGAAAAACTGTTTTTT.

The genes are TRBV2 and TRBJ1-2; D perhaps matches TRBD1 (6 bases). CDR3 length: 13 residues. The germline V and J ends were trimmed by 7 bases and 4 bases, with 13 bases remaining between them. Germline loops: CDR1 SNHLY, CDR2 FYNNEI. The DNA of the CDR3 is TGTGCCAGCACTAGACAGGTTTCCTATGGCTACACCTTC. This gives the protein CASTRQVSYGYTF.

This rearrangement joins TRBV5-5 to TRBJ1-5, with a tentative D call TRBD1 (5 bases). Trimming stripped 2 bases from V and 1 base from J, with 13 bases between. The V gene's germline CDR1 is SGHKS and CDR2 YYEKEE (reference sequence). The CDR3 is 16 amino acids. CDR3 DNA: TGTGCCAGCAGCTTTGGGGCCGGGCAGAGCAATCAGCCCCAGCATTTT. Protein product: CASSFGAGQSNQPQHF. Looking up the rest from reference TRBV5-5 and TRBJ1-5 gives the full variable domain: DAGVTQSPTHLIKTRGQQVTLRCSPISGHKSVSWYQQVLGQGPQFIFQYYEKEERGRGNFPDRFSARQFPNYSSELNVNALLLGDSALYLCASSFGAGQSNQPQHFGDGTRLSIL.

The chain couples TRBV6-1 to TRBJ2-1, with D perhaps TRBD2 (5 bases). This CDR3 comprises 13 residues. Per the germline V gene, CDR1 is MNHNS and CDR2 is SASEGT. Trimming left V 7 bases short and J 14 bases short, with 21 bases between. The CDR3 DNA is TGTGCCAGCAACCTTTGGAGCGGTATAGAGGAGTTCTTC. This sequence encodes CASNLWSGIEEFF.

DNA of the CDR3: TGCGCCAGCAGCCGGCCGGGACAGGGGCCGACTAGCGGGTACCAAGAGACCCAGTACTTC. This sequence encodes CASSRPGQGPTSGYQETQYF. The chain uses TRBV4-1 and TRBJ2-5, with D perhaps TRBD1 or TRBD2 (10 bases each). Germline-derived CDR1 and CDR2 are MGHRA and YSYEKL. The CDR3 runs to 20 residues. The V end was cut by 4 bases, the J end by 0 bases, with 27 bases between.

V is TRBV10-3 and J is TRBJ2-3; perhaps TRBD2 as D (6 bases). V was cut by 11 bases and J by 3 bases, with 15 bases left in between. Germline V gene sequence: CDR1 ENHRY, CDR2 SYGVKD. The CDR3 totals 13 residues. CDR3 DNA: TGTGCCCACGGTCGGGAGCGGACAGATACGCAGTATTTT. It encodes CAHGRERTDTQYF.

The V call is TRBV10-3, the J call TRBJ2-2; 8 nucleotides match TRBD1. Trimming removed 2 bases from V and 7 bases from J; junction bases left unmatched: 9. The CDR3 has 16 amino acids. Per germline, CDR1 ENHRY and CDR2 SYGVKD. In DNA, the CDR3 is TGTGCCATCAGTGAGACCAGGACAGGGATTAACGGGGAGCTGTTTTTT. Translated, it gives CAISETRTGINGELFF.

The genes are TRBV4-1 and TRBJ2-5, with D tentatively TRBD1 (6 bases). This CDR3 is 12 amino acids long. Trimming took off 8 bases at V and 2 bases at J, with 9 bases between the two ends. Looked up from germline, CDR1 is MGHRA and CDR2 is YSYEKL. The CDR3 protein is CASGTGQETQYF. As DNA, the CDR3 is TGCGCCAGCGGAACAGGGCAAGAGACCCAGTACTTC.

This chain links TRBV19 with TRBJ1-2; weak D call: TRBD1 (6 bases). The CDR3 runs 15 residues. V was shortened by 10 bases and J by 6 bases, with 24 bases between the two germline ends. Germline CDR1 and CDR2: LNHDA and SQIVND (reference sequence). For the CDR3, the DNA is TGTGCCAATAAATTATTCGGACAGTCGTGGGATGGCTACACCTTC. Protein product: CANKLFGQSWDGYTF.

The chain links TRBV5-1 to TRBJ2-2, with a weak D call TRBD2 (5 bases). Germline V gene lookup returns CDR1 SGHRS and CDR2 YFSETQ. The V end was cut by 0 bases, the J end by 7 bases, with 13 bases between. This CDR3 contains 15 residues. The DNA for the CDR3 is TGCGCCAGCAGCTTGGAGGGCCCCCGGGGCGGGGAGCTGTTTTTT. Its translation is CASSLEGPRGGELFF. Based on the CDR3 plus reference TRBV5-1 and TRBJ2-2, the full variable domain is KAGVTQTPRYLIKTRGQQVTLSCSPISGHRSVSWYQQTPGQGLQFLFEYFSETQRNKGNFPGRFSGRQFSNSRSEMNVSTLELGDSALYLCASSLEGPRGGELFFGEGSRLTVL.

The chain links TRBV19 to TRBJ1-1; D possibly corresponds to TRBD1 (5 bases). V lost 3 bases and J lost 5, with 7 bases in between. Germline V gene data show CDR1 as LNHDA and CDR2 as SQIVND (reference sequence). The CDR3 is 12 residues long. DNA of the CDR3: TGTGCCAGTAGTATGGGGGGGACTGAAGCTTTCTTT. Amino acids: CASSMGGTEAFF.

This chain links TRBV5-5 with TRBJ2-7; 10 nucleotides align to TRBD1. Trimming removed 4 bases from V and 3 bases from J; junction bases left unmatched: 7. The length of the CDR3 is 15 residues. Germline V gene lookup returns CDR1 SGHKS and CDR2 YYEKEE (reference sequence). The CDR3 DNA reads as TGTGCCAGCAGCCCCCCCGGGACAGGGGTCTACGAGCAGTACTTC. It is translated as CASSPPGTGVYEQYF.

V gene TRBV7-2 combines with J gene TRBJ2-7; D possibly corresponds to TRBD1 (5 bases). The germline V and J ends were trimmed by 8 bases and 0 bases, with 14 bases remaining between them. The CDR3 covers 14 residues. Per germline, CDR1 SGHTA and CDR2 FQGNSA. Here the CDR3 DNA reads TGTGCCAGCGGCAGGGTATTAAGCTCCTACGAGCAGTACTTC. Translating gives CASGRVLSSYEQYF.

A remark on this clone: Other DNA sequences within the sample encode an identical CDR3. The chain links TRBV10-3 to TRBJ2-3, with TRBD2 identical over 7 bases. J gave up 3 bases and V 5 bases, and 8 bases lay outside the gene matches. This CDR3 spans 15 amino acids. CDR1 and CDR2 (germline): ENHRY, SYGVKD. In DNA form, the CDR3 reads TGTGCCATCAGTTTTGGGGCGGGGGAAACAGATACGCAGTATTTT. It specifies CAISFGAGETDTQYF.

The chain employs TRBV6-1 and TRBJ1-3; 7 bases fit TRBD1. Germline-derived CDR1 and CDR2 are MNHNS and SASEGT. The CDR3 is 14 residues long. V lost 4 bases, J lost 3 bases, and 3 bases stayed unmatched. CDR3 region: CASSVQGNGNTIYF. The CDR3 DNA follows: TGTGCCAGCAGTGTACAGGGGAATGGAAACACCATATATTTT.

This chain uses TRBV11-2 with TRBJ2-4, with unresolved D. Germline CDR1 and CDR2: SGHAT and FQNNGV. This CDR3 spans 11 amino acids. V dropped 0 bases and J dropped 13 bases, with 7 bases sitting between them. CDR3 bases: TGTGCCAGCAGCTTAGATAGGAGACAGTACTTC. It specifies CASSLDRRQYF.

V usage is TRBV10-3 and J usage is TRBJ2-7; perhaps TRBD1 as D (6 bases). Germline V gene sequence: CDR1 ENHRY, CDR2 SYGVKD. Trimming left V 4 bases short and J 8 bases short, with 18 bases between. The CDR3 spans 14 residues. The CDR3, as DNA: TGTGCCATCAGTGGCGAGGGGCAGGGGATCCAGCAGTACTTC. Amino acids: CAISGEGQGIQQYF.

This clone has only a few counts. This chain links TRBV10-3 with TRBJ2-1; possibly TRBD1 for D (5 bases). Germline values: CDR1 ENHRY, CDR2 SYGVKD. The ends were cut back, 3 bases at V and 5 bases at J, with 14 bases in the middle. The length of the CDR3 is 15 residues. The CDR3 sequence is CAISESRDSNNEQFF. The DNA for the CDR3 is TGTGCCATCAGTGAATCCCGTGACAGCAACAATGAGCAGTTCTTC.